This T cell receptor beta chain was found in a study of naive and memory T cell subsets. In germline, CDR1 is MNHEY, CDR2 SVGEGT. Deletions cut 6 bases from V and 3 bases from J, with 12 bases between. The CDR3 has 13 residues. This clonotype was detected many times. Cells stained for CD3, CD4, CD8, CD45RA and CD27 were sorted into four subsets. The beta constant-region primer was an equimolar mix of two oligonucleotides covering TRBC1 and TRBC2. Nested alpha and beta constant-region primers with the SP2 primer drove four PCR rounds on ligated cDNA. TCRdb reprocessed the UMI-ligation and nested PCR reads via MiXCR and lists one record per CDR3 protein. Among about 23,000 distinct CDR3 sequences listed, more than 7% were seen once.

This chain uses TRBV6-2 or TRBV6-3 with TRBJ2-7; a weak D match, TRBD2 (5 bases). Sequenced input: central memory CD8+ T cells from blood. The TCR originated in a human donor in good health. The CDR3: CASRETGYYEQYF. The CDR3 bases are TGTGCCAGCAGGGAGACGGGATACTACGAGCAGTACTTC.